These 22 T cell receptor beta chains came from one sample sequenced in a study of blood T cell repertoires in COVID-19. The table came from immunoSEQ multiplex PCR; TCRdb's copy has only in-frame clones and leaves some out. The sample records 300,000 to 500,000 clones, 85% to 90% being singletons. Specimen: PBMCs or T cells enriched from blood (not recorded which). The receptors were sampled from a woman aged 25 to 39 with acute COVID-19.

The chain joins TRBV25-1 to TRBJ1-3; the D is unclear. This CDR3 region has 14 residues. V lost 6 bases and J lost 0, with 9 bases in between. CDR1 is MGHDK, CDR2 SYGVNS, per germline. The CDR3 DNA is TGTGCCAGCAGGGAAGGCGGCTCTGGAAACACCATATATTTT. Protein sequence: CASREGGSGNTIYF.

The gene calls are TRBV11-3 and TRBJ1-1, with 7 bases matching TRBD1. Germline V lookup: CDR1 SGHNT, CDR2 YENEEA. J gave up 4 bases and V 2 bases, and 4 bases lay outside the gene matches. The length of the CDR3 is 14 residues. This CDR3 reads CASSLSKGATEAFF. CDR3 nucleotides: TGTGCCAGCAGCTTAAGCAAGGGGGCCACTGAAGCTTTCTTT.

The chain combines TRBV5-1 with TRBJ1-1; D is ambiguous. The CDR3 covers 16 residues. Trimming took off 3 bases at V and 3 bases at J, with 18 bases between the two ends. Germline CDR1 and CDR2: SGHRS and YFSETQ. The CDR3 DNA is TGCGCCAGCAGCTCCGGATCGAGGGTCGGTGACACTGAAGCTTTCTTT. It specifies CASSSGSRVGDTEAFF.

As DNA, the CDR3 is TGTGCAAGTCGCTTAGTGATACTAGCGGGGGGAGGTACCGGGGAGCTGTTTTTT. It encodes CASRLVILAGGGTGELFF. The rearrangement joins TRBV12-2 to TRBJ2-2; the table names TRBD2, a call not compared with the DNA. TRBV12-2 is a pseudogene. The CDR3 sequence is 18 residues long.

This chain joins TRBV9 and TRBJ2-3; 8 bases agree with TRBD2. With V trimmed by 3 bases and J by 1 base, 13 bases remained unmatched. The CDR3 runs 18 residues. Germline lookup yields CDR1 SGDLS and CDR2 YYNGEE. CDR3 in amino acids: CASSAPLSGGRRTDTQYF. For the CDR3, the DNA is TGTGCCAGCAGCGCCCCCCTCAGCGGGGGCCGCCGCACAGATACGCAGTATTTT.

The chain combines TRBV12-5 with TRBJ1-2; 9 nucleotides align to TRBD1. CDR1 and CDR2 from the germline V gene are LGHNT and FRNRAP. This CDR3 contains 17 residues. J was trimmed by 8 bases and V by 5 bases; bases with no gene match: 18. In DNA form, the CDR3 reads TGTGCTAGTGGTCAACCGTCCCGGGACAGGGATCGGCGGGGCTACACCTTC. It is translated as CASGQPSRDRDRRGYTF. The variable domain in full, completed from reference TRBV12-5 and TRBJ1-2, reads DARVTQTPRHKVTEMGQEVTMRCQPILGHNTVFWYRQTMMQGLELLAYFRNRAPLDDSGMPKDRFSAEMPDATLATLKIQPSEPRDSAVYFCASGQPSRDRDRRGYTFGSGTRLTVV.

The rearrangement uses TRBV7-8 and TRBJ1-1; D is unclear. Germline loops: CDR1 SGHVS, CDR2 FQNEAQ. V was clipped by 2 bases and J by 2 bases, with 9 bases between them. The CDR3 is 14 residues long. CDR3 protein: CASSLMVTNTEAFF. The CDR3 DNA reads TGTGCCAGCAGCTTAATGGTTACTAACACTGAAGCTTTCTTT.

The V and J genes are TRBV5-1 and TRBJ1-2; no firm D call. This CDR3 contains 14 residues. V lost 4 bases to trimming and J lost 4 bases, with 14 bases between them. Per germline, CDR1 SGHRS and CDR2 YFSETQ. CDR3 in amino acids: CASSDPQDSYGYTF. The CDR3 DNA reads as TGCGCCAGCAGCGACCCTCAGGATAGCTATGGCTACACCTTC. The full variable domain, its missing parts supplied by reference TRBV5-1 and TRBJ1-2, is KAGVTQTPRYLIKTRGQQVTLSCSPISGHRSVSWYQQTPGQGLQFLFEYFSETQRNKGNFPGRFSGRQFSNSRSEMNVSTLELGDSALYLCASSDPQDSYGYTFGSGTRLTVV.

The genes are TRBV5-1 and TRBJ2-7, with a possible D match to TRBD2 (5 bases). V lost 4 bases and J 4 bases, leaving 15 bases between the germline ends. CDR1 is SGHRS and CDR2 is YFSETQ in the germline V gene. The CDR3 totals 14 residues. The CDR3 spells CASSPSRGDYEQYF. CDR3 DNA: TGCGCCAGCAGCCCGTCCCGGGGAGATTACGAGCAGTACTTC. The variable domain in full, completed from reference TRBV5-1 and TRBJ2-7, reads KAGVTQTPRYLIKTRGQQVTLSCSPISGHRSVSWYQQTPGQGLQFLFEYFSETQRNKGNFPGRFSGRQFSNSRSEMNVSTLELGDSALYLCASSPSRGDYEQYFGPGTRLTVT.

The sample holds one count of this clone. The chain carries TRBV10-2 and TRBJ2-1; 7 bases align to TRBD1. The CDR3 runs to 14 residues. V gave up 8 bases and J gave up 4 bases; unmatched junction bases: 8. CDR1 and CDR2 from the germline V gene are WSHSY and SAAADI. Here the CDR3 reads CASGGQVVYNEQFF. In DNA form, the CDR3 reads TGCGCCAGCGGAGGACAGGTTGTGTACAATGAGCAGTTCTTC.

V is TRBV6-5 and J is TRBJ2-7; D is ambiguous. This CDR3 is 13 amino acids long. Germline CDR1 and CDR2: MNHEY and SVGAGI. Trimming removed 6 bases from V and 2 bases from J, with 11 bases in between. DNA of the CDR3: TGTGCCAGCAGCCTAGTATGGGCCTACGAGCAGTACTTC. Encoded protein: CASSLVWAYEQYF.

The genes are TRBV6-5 and TRBJ1-2; D unresolved. This CDR3 spans 14 amino acids. Trimming cost V 4 bases and J 4 bases, with 13 bases left between them. Germline-derived CDR1 and CDR2 are MNHEY and SVGAGI. The CDR3 spells CASSFRVRGYGYTF. The CDR3 DNA follows: TGTGCCAGCAGTTTCCGGGTCCGGGGCTATGGCTACACCTTC.

The J gene is TRBJ1-1, the V gene TRBV29-1; maybe TRBD1 (6 bases). The CDR3 is 13 residues long. The germline V and J ends were trimmed by 1 base and 5 bases, with 11 bases remaining between them. Germline V gives CDR1 SQVTM, CDR2 ANQGSEA. The CDR3, as DNA: TGCAGCGTTGAAGGAACAGGGAGAACTGAAGCTTTCTTT. This codes for CSVEGTGRTEAFF.

This clone showed up just a few times. V is TRBV14 and J is TRBJ2-2, with TRBD2 identical over 9 bases. The CDR3 runs to 18 residues. Unmatched junction bases numbered 11, after V lost 1 base and J lost 5 bases. The germline gives CDR1 SGHDN, CDR2 FVKESK. CDR3 sequence: CASSQVHGAGGPTGELFF. CDR3 bases: TGTGCCAGCAGCCAAGTTCACGGAGCGGGGGGCCCGACCGGGGAGCTGTTTTTT.

The chain uses TRBV30 and TRBJ1-1; D perhaps matches TRBD1 (6 bases). In germline, CDR1 is GTSNPN, CDR2 SVGIG (reference sequence). Deletions cut 4 bases from V and 6 bases from J, with 15 bases between. The CDR3 totals 13 residues. CDR3 sequence reads: CAWKPTGRAEAFF. The CDR3 nucleotides are TGTGCCTGGAAGCCCACAGGGAGGGCTGAAGCTTTCTTT.

V is TRBV6-5 and J is TRBJ1-2, with TRBD1 matching 8 bases. The CDR3 is 13 residues long. Germline CDR1 and CDR2: MNHEY and SVGAGI. V dropped 6 bases and J dropped 8; count of bases not matched to a gene: 8. The CDR3 DNA is TGTGCCAGCAGCCGAGACAGGGGTGGGGGCTACACCTTC. Translated: CASSRDRGGGYTF.

This clone was counted a few times. The V and J genes are TRBV4-1 and TRBJ2-7, with 7 positions matching TRBD2. The J segment lost 3 bases and the V segment lost 0 bases, leaving 8 bases of the junction unmatched. The CDR3 covers 16 residues. Germline CDR1 is MGHRA and CDR2 is YSYEKL. The CDR3 is CASSQDLGGDYYEQYF. The CDR3 bases are TGCGCCAGCAGCCAAGATTTAGGCGGGGACTACTACGAGCAGTACTTC.

The chain links TRBV6-7 to TRBJ1-4; unclear D gene. TRBV6-7 is labeled an ORF, and its function is uncertain. CDR3 length equals 19 residues. Trimming took off 2 bases at V and 2 bases at J, with 21 bases between the two ends. This chain's CDR3 is CASSYPPRGVWRTNEKLFF. The CDR3 nucleotides are TGTGCCAGCAGTTACCCCCCCCGGGGTGTCTGGCGTACTAATGAAAAACTGTTTTTT.

The chain joins TRBV2 to TRBJ2-7; 7 bases align to TRBD1. From germline, CDR1 is SNHLY and CDR2 FYNNEI. The CDR3 runs to 15 residues. Trimming took 4 bases from V and 0 from J; bases not matched to a gene: 6. For the CDR3, the DNA is TGTGCCAGCAGTGCGGGTGGGACAGCCTCCTACGAGCAGTACTTC. Translation gives CASSAGGTASYEQYF.

The chain employs TRBV12-5 and TRBJ1-1, with D maybe TRBD1 (6 bases). Trimming shortened V by 1 base and J by 6 bases, and 9 bases separated the two germline ends. The CDR3 has 13 residues. Germline values: CDR1 LGHNT, CDR2 FRNRAP. The CDR3 protein is CASGLGGQSEAFF. CDR3 sequence (DNA): TGTGCTAGTGGTTTGGGGGGGCAGTCTGAAGCTTTCTTT.

This clone is a singleton in its sample. This chain links TRBV10-2 with TRBJ2-4, with TRBD2 matching 9 bases. The length of the CDR3 is 16 residues. The V and J ends lost 3 bases and 7 bases, in that order; junction bases with no gene match: 10. The germline V gene has CDR1 WSHSY and CDR2 SAAADI. The CDR3 nucleotides are TGCGCCAGCAGTGACGGCGGGGGGGCGTTCCGGAACATTCAGTACTTC. Residues: CASSDGGGAFRNIQYF.

This clone was recorded once. The V call is TRBV27, the J call TRBJ1-3; D ambiguous. The CDR3 has 13 residues. V gave up 6 bases and J gave up 0 bases, with 6 bases separating them. CDR1 is MNHEY and CDR2 is SMNVEV in the germline V gene (reference sequence). CDR3 residues: CASRPYSGNTIYF. CDR3 bases: TGTGCCAGCAGACCCTACTCTGGAAACACCATATATTTT.